This T cell receptor (beta chain) appears in the sequencing data of a study of identical twins (dated by TCRdb to 2016 to 2018). About the study as a whole: To test whether fetal clonotypes persist, the study used deep sequencing on TCR alpha and beta repertoires from monozygotic twins, unrelated adults of various ages, and cord blood. Replicate twin experiments were performed at different times using different library preparation protocols to rule out contamination. Here is what the overall study found, with its caveats: Conclusions relied on cross-sectional statistical analysis, since the same donors could not be followed over many years. Compared with coincidental sharing between unrelated individuals, an excess of low generation-probability sequences was observed among out-of-frame TCR alpha sequences shared between twins. Fewer insertions were carried by abundant cord blood beta clonotypes; a weaker similar trend was observed in young adult naive repertoires, while no such trend was observed in memory repertoires. Recombination models systematically underestimated out-of-frame TCR alpha sharing in monozygotic twins but agreed with sharing between unrelated individuals. The excess sharing between twins in beta out-of-frame sequences was weaker because fewer shared sequences reduced the signal-to-noise ratio. Zero-insertion analyses could be partly confounded by invariant T cells such as MAIT and iNKT, though diverse VJ usage argued against such confounding for most clonotypes.

Only healthy Caucasian donors were included. Three pairs of female monozygotic twins, all aged 18 to 29 years, were included in the twin cohort. Positive isolation kits from Invitrogen were used to isolate CD4+ and CD8+ T cell populations. CDR1 is given as MDHEN and CDR2 as SYDVKM, both from the germline V gene. V and J are truncated by 5 bases and 0 bases respectively, leaving an intervening sequence of 11 bases. The CDR3 contains 15 residues, cysteine and phenylalanine counted. Only the CDR3 region is kept as DNA, spanning 45 bases read in frame from base 1. To prepare the library, 5' RACE was applied. Sequencing instrument: Illumina HiSeq 2000. A universal primer binding site was added through template switching, and the final cDNA carried a unique molecular identifier so that TCR cDNA molecules could be counted accurately. First-strand cDNA for TCR alpha and beta chains was synthesized from specific primers in the conserved constant-segment region. To control for contamination, every cDNA library was double barcoded, receiving both a SMART-Mk sample barcode and Illumina barcodes. TruSeq adapter sequences, together with Illumina sample barcodes, were added in two successive PCR steps. The Illumina HiSeq platform was used with custom primers to sequence TCR alpha and beta cDNA libraries. The paper's data handling went like this. Raw reads were processed with MiGEC to extract unique molecular identifiers, and MiXCR was used to determine CDR3 positions. For each individual, recombination models were inferred using an EM algorithm with the repgenHMM and IGoR tools. The analysis of shared clonotypes was done with the tcR package in R, with sharing normalized by the product of cloneset sizes. Out-of-frame nonproductive sequences were analyzed to study raw recombination free of thymic and clonal selection effects. TCRdb reworked the public reads: Q25 trimming with fastp, MiXCR clone assembly, productive beta chains retained. For every CDR3 protein sequence, its rows merge into one entry that carries the most common genes and DNA. These V and J calls are TCRdb output, not the study's own analysis. Here the sample has about 290,000 distinct CDR3 sequences; 8.5% to 9.5% occur a single time. The top ten hold 6% to 8.5% of the sample.

This clonotype came up a few times. Its antigen is unknown. Within one base of it there is no much larger clone, and no base qualities were kept. These data also featured in a second study, about yellow fever vaccine responses in identical twins. That second report states: According to the authors, the vaccine-induced T cell response in identical twins seemed to be partly convergent and partly specific to each individual. The study precisely tracked vaccine-responding T cell clones in identical twins.

The chain couples TRBV28 to TRBJ2-1, with the D gene call left open. The TCR sequence derives from a woman between 18 and 30 years old in good health. Material: CD8+ T cells sorted from blood. This receptor has the CDR3 CASSPDASSYNEQFF. The sequence in DNA is TGTGCCAGCAGTCCCGACGCGAGCTCCTACAATGAGCAGTTCTTC.